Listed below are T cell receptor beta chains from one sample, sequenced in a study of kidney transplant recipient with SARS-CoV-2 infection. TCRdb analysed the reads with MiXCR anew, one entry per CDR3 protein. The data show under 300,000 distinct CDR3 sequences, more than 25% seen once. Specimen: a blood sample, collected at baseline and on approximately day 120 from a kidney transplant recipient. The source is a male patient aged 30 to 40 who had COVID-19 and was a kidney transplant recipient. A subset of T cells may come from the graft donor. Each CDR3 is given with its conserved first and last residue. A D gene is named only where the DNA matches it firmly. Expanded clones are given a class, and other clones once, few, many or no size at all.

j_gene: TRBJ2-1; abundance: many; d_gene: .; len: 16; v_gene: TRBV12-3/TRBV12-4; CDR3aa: CASSLGTAAFYNEQFF; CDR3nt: TGTGCCAGCAGTTTAGGGACAGCGGCCTTCTACAATGAGCAGTTCTTC
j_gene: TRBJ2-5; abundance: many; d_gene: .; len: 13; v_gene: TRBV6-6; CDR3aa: CASSLDIQETQYF; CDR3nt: TGTGCCAGCAGCTTAGACATACAAGAGACCCAGTACTTC
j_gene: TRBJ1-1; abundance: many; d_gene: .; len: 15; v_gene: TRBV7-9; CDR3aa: CASSPIPTSLTEAFF; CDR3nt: TGTGCCAGCAGCCCCATCCCCACGTCCCTCACTGAAGCTTTCTTT
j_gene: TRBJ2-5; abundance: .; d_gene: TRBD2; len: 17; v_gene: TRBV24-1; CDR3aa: CATSDLSVAGGAETQYF; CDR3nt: TGTGCCACCAGTGATTTGTCGGTAGCGGGAGGAGCAGAGACCCAGTACTTC
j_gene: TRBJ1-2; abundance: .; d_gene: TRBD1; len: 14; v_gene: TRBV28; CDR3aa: CASSYGTGRPGYTF; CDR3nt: TGTGCCAGCAGCTATGGGACAGGGAGGCCGGGCTACACCTTC
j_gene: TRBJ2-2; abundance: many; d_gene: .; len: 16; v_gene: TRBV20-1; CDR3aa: CSAPRRGLLTRGELFF; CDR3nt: TGCAGTGCCCCTCGGAGGGGACTCCTTACTCGGGGGGAGCTGTTTTTT
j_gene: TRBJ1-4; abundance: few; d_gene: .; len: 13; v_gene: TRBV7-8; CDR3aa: CAGSLVVGGKLFF; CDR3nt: TGTGCCGGCAGCTTAGTGGTGGGAGGGAAACTGTTTTTT
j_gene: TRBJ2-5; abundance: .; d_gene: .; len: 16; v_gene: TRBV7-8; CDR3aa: CASSDRRVTVAETQYF; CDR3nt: TGTGCCAGCAGCGACCGGAGGGTCACCGTGGCGGAGACCCAGTACTTC
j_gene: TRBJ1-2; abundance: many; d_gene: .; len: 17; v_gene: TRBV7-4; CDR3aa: CASSVFSSARKTYGYTF; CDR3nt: TGTGCCAGCAGCGTGTTCAGTTCAGCTCGAAAGACCTATGGCTACACCTTC
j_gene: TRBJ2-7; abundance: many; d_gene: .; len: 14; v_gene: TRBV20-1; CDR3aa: CSASFGAQSYEQYF; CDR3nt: TGCAGTGCTTCGTTCGGGGCGCAATCCTACGAGCAGTACTTC
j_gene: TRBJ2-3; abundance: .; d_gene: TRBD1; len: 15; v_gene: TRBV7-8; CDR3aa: CASRVDREGTDTQYF; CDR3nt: TGTGCCAGCAGAGTGGACAGGGAAGGGACAGATACGCAGTATTTT
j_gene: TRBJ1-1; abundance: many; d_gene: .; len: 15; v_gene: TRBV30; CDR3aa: CAWSPIRLGATEAFF; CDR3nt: TGTGCCTGGAGTCCCATCCGACTAGGGGCCACTGAAGCTTTCTTT
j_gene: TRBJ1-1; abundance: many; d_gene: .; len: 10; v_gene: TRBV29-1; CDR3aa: CSADQGEAFF; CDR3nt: TGCAGCGCTGATCAGGGTGAAGCTTTCTTT
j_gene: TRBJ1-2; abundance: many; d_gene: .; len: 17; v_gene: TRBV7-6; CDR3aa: CASSLPSESRKTYGYTF; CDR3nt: TGTGCCAGCAGCCTTCCGAGTGAATCTCGAAAGACCTATGGCTACACCTTC
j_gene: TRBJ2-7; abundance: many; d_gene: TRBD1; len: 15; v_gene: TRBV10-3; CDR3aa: CAIREDRGLTYEQYF; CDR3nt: TGTGCCATCAGAGAGGACAGGGGCCTTACCTACGAGCAGTACTTC
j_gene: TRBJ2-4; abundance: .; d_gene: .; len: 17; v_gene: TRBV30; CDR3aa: CAWRRVVTDLAKNVQYF; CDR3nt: TGTGCCTGGAGAAGGGTGGTGACAGACCTAGCCAAAAACGTTCAGTACTTC
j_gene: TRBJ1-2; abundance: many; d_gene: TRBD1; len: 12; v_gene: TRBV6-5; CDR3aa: CASTDRRAGYTF; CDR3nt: TGTGCCAGCACGGACAGGCGGGCCGGCTACACCTTC
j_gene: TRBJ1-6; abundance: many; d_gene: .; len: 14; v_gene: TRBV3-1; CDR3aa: CASSQVGRDSPLHF; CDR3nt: TGTGCCAGCAGCCAAGTGGGACGGGATTCACCCCTCCACTTT
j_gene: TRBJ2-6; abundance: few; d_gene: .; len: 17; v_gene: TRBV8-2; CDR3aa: CGNRHRITQSRANVLTF; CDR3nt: TGTGGCAACCGGCATAGGATAACACAAAGTCGGGCCAACGTCCTGACTTTC
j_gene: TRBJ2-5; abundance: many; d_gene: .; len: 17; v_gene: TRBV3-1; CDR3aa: CASSVNRPISFSETQYF; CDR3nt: TGTGCCAGCAGCGTAAACCGTCCCATTTCTTTCTCTGAGACCCAGTACTTC
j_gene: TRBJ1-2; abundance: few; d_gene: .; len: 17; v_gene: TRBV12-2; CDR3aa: CASRHMLTPRKTYDYTF; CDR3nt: TGTGCAAGTCGCCATATGTTGACTCCACGAAAGACCTATGACTACACCTTC
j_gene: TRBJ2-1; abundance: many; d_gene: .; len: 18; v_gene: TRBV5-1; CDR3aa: CASSLWGIGDQLYNEQFF; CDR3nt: TGCGCCAGCAGCTTGTGGGGAATAGGAGACCAACTTTACAATGAGCAGTTCTTC
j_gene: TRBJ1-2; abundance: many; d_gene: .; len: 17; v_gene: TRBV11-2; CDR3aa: CASSEGVTSRKTYGYTF; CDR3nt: TGTGCCAGCAGCGAGGGTGTAACAAGCAGAAAGACCTATGGCTACACCTTC
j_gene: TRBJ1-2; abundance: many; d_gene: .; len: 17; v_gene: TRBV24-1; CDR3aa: CATSQHTSTRKTYGYTF; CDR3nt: TGTGCCACCAGTCAACACACTAGTACCAGAAAGACCTATGGCTACACCTTC
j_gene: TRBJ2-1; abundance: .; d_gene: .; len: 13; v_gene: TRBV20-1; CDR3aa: CSARERLHNEQFF; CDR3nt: TGCAGTGCTAGAGAGAGACTGCACAATGAGCAGTTCTTC
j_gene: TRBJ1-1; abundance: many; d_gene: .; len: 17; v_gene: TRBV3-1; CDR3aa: CASSTIGPISIRTEAFF; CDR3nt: TGTGCCAGCAGCACAATTGGTCCCATTTCAATTCGCACTGAAGCTTTCTTT
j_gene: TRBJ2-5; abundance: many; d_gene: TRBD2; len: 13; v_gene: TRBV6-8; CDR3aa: CASRLLAGETQYF; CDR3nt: TGTGCCAGCAGATTACTAGCGGGAGAGACCCAGTACTTC
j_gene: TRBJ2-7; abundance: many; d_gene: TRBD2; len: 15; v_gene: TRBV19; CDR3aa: CASSKPSGSSYEQYF; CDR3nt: TGTGCCAGTAGTAAGCCTAGCGGGAGCTCCTACGAGCAGTACTTC
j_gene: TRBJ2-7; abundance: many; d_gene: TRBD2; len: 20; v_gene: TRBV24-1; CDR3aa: CATSDCPTPERETIVYEQYF; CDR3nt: TGTGCCACCAGTGATTGTCCTACGCCGGAGCGGGAGACAATTGTTTACGAGCAGTACTTC
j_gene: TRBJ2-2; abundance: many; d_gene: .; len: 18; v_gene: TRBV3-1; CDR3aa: CASSSTSPISGLTGELFF; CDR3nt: TGTGCCAGCAGCTCCACATCTCCCATTTCAGGCTTGACCGGGGAGCTGTTTTTT
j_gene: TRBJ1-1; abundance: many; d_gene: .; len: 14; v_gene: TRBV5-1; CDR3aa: CASSFSGLDTEAFF; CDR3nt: TGCGCCAGCAGCTTTTCGGGGTTAGACACTGAAGCTTTCTTT
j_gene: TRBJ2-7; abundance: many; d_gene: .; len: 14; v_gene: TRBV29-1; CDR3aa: CSVAAKGQLYEQYF; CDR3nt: TGCAGCGTTGCAGCAAAAGGACAGCTCTACGAGCAGTACTTC
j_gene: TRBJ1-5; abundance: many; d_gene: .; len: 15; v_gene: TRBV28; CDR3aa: CASSPIIGGNQPQHF; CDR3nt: TGTGCCAGCAGTCCCATTATAGGGGGCAATCAGCCCCAGCATTTT